These T cell receptor beta chains were read from a single sample in a study of CD8 T cells in Susac syndrome. MiXCR, applied by TCRdb to the immunoSEQ multiplex PCR reads, yields one record per CDR3 protein. The sample carries roughly 110,000 distinct CDR3 sequences, approximately 94% recorded once. Sequenced sample: CD8+ T cells from PBMCs. The receptors originated from a human donor with Susac syndrome. The CDR3 runs from the conserved cysteine through the conserved F or W. A D gene is named only where the DNA matches it firmly. Clone size appears in some rows only: once, few, many, or a class for an expanded clone.

clone_size	v_call	j_call	d_call	cdr3_nt	cdr3_aa
.	TRBV7-9	TRBJ2-3	TRBD1	TGTGCCAGCACTCTCCGGGACAGGGACACAGATACGCAGTATTTT	CASTLRDRDTDTQYF
.	TRBV29-1	TRBJ1-2	.	TGCAGCGTTCGGACAGCGGGTCTTAACTATGGCTACACCTTC	CSVRTAGLNYGYTF
.	TRBV20-1	TRBJ1-2	TRBD1	TGCAGTGCTAGAGAGTTCCCGGACAGGGGCCCTGGCTACACCTTC	CSAREFPDRGPGYTF
.	TRBV7-2	TRBJ1-2	.	TGTGCCAGCAGCTTTACGGGTTCGAACTATGGCTACACCTTC	CASSFTGSNYGYTF
.	TRBV4-1	TRBJ2-1	.	TGCGCCAGCAGCCCCCGGGAAGGGGGTACGTACAATGAGCAGTTCTTC	CASSPREGGTYNEQFF
once	TRBV6-5	TRBJ1-2	.	TGTGCCAGCAGTTACAGCACAGAAGACTATGGCTACACCTTC	CASSYSTEDYGYTF
.	TRBV20-1	TRBJ1-4	.	TGCAGTGCCAAAAAGGAGAATGAAAAACTGTTTTTT	CSAKKENEKLFF
.	TRBV12-5	TRBJ1-5	.	TGTGCTAGTGTTTTGGCTTCTCAGCCCCAGCATTTT	CASVLASQPQHF
.	TRBV20-1	TRBJ2-3	.	TGCAGTGCTATGACAGTATCTAGCACAGATACGCAGTATTTT	CSAMTVSSTDTQYF
.	TRBV5-4	TRBJ2-1	.	TGTGCCAGCAGCTTGGTTGGGGGATTCTCCTACAATGAGCAGTTCTTC	CASSLVGGFSYNEQFF
once	TRBV12-3/TRBV12-4	TRBJ1-1	.	TGTGCCAGCACCCTGGCCCTTAGGACTGAAGCTTTCTTT	CASTLALRTEAFF
once	TRBV29-1	TRBJ1-2	TRBD1	TGCAGCGTGGCAGGACAGGGGAGAGGGGATGGCTACACCTTC	CSVAGQGRGDGYTF
.	TRBV20-1	TRBJ2-7	.	TGCAGTGCTAGAGAACACCCCAGTTCCTACGAGCAGTACTTC	CSAREHPSSYEQYF
once	TRBV3-1	TRBJ2-3	TRBD2	TGTGCCAGCAGCCAATCCGACGCGGGGGGTTCGCAGTATTTT	CASSQSDAGGSQYF
.	TRBV14	TRBJ2-7	.	TGTGCCAGCAGCCAAGATGGGGTTAGCTCCTACGAGCAGTACTTC	CASSQDGVSSYEQYF
.	TRBV29-1	TRBJ1-2	.	TGCAGCGTCGAAGACAGATCGGACCATGGCTACACCTTC	CSVEDRSDHGYTF
.	TRBV29-1	TRBJ2-7	.	TGCAGCACGCGGGACACCTACGAGCAGTACTTC	CSTRDTYEQYF
.	TRBV6-2/TRBV6-3	TRBJ2-1	TRBD2	TGTGCCACCCTACGGAGGATAGCGGGGGGCCCCCGTGAGCAGTTCTTC	CATLRRIAGGPREQFF
.	TRBV20-1	TRBJ2-7	.	TGCAGTGCCATTGGGGAGAAGTTGGGCTACGAGCAGTACTTC	CSAIGEKLGYEQYF
.	TRBV4-2	TRBJ1-5	.	TGTGCCAGCAGCCAAGATCTTCGGAAGCCCCAGCATTTT	CASSQDLRKPQHF
.	TRBV20-1	TRBJ1-1	.	TGCAGTGCTAGGACAGTGAACACTGAAGCTTTCTTT	CSARTVNTEAFF
.	TRBV2	TRBJ1-2	.	TGTGCCAGCAACCGGGGGGCTCGTGGCTACACCTTC	CASNRGARGYTF
.	TRBV4-3	TRBJ1-2	.	TGCGCCAGCAGCCAAGATTTAGCAGGGGTTGATGGCTACACCTTC	CASSQDLAGVDGYTF
.	TRBV7-3	TRBJ1-5	.	TGTGCCAGCAGCTTAACGGCGGGGCAGCCCCAGCATTTT	CASSLTAGQPQHF
once	TRBV28	TRBJ1-2	TRBD1	TGTGCCAGCAGCATGGACAGGGAAGGCTACACCTTC	CASSMDREGYTF
.	TRBV15	TRBJ2-3	.	TGTGCCACCAGCAGCTCCCTACCCGATACGCAGTATTTT	CATSSSLPDTQYF
.	TRBV14	TRBJ1-5	.	TGTGCCAGCAGCCAAGGTCATGAGCCCCGGCATTTT	CASSQGHEPRHF
.	TRBV24-1	TRBJ2-5	.	TGTGCCACCAGCAAAGAGACCCAGTACTTC	CATSKETQYF
once	TRBV7-9	TRBJ2-5	TRBD2	TGTGCCAGCAGCGACCGGACTAGCGGGGAAGTACAAGAGACCCAGTACTTC	CASSDRTSGEVQETQYF
.	TRBV27	TRBJ1-2	TRBD1	TGTGCCAGTTGGGGGACAGGGGGCGAACGGGGGGGCTACACCTTC	CASWGTGGERGGYTF
.	TRBV9	TRBJ2-7	TRBD2	TGTGCCAGCAGCGGTCGGGGGGGTTCCGAGCAGTACTTC	CASSGRGGSEQYF
.	TRBV9	TRBJ1-5	.	TGTGCCAGCAGCGTTGGACAGCCAAATCAGCCCCAGCATTTT	CASSVGQPNQPQHF
.	TRBV4-3	TRBJ2-5	TRBD1	TGCGCCAGCAGCCAATACAGGGGCAAAGAGACCCAGTACTTC	CASSQYRGKETQYF
.	TRBV5-6	TRBJ2-7	.	TGTGCCAGCAGCTTCGGGGGTTTTGGCTCCTACGAGCAGTACTTC	CASSFGGFGSYEQYF
.	TRBV20-1	TRBJ2-3	.	TGCAGTGCTCCACAGGGAAGCACAGATACGCAGTATTTT	CSAPQGSTDTQYF
.	TRBV5-6	TRBJ2-1	.	TGTGCCAGCAGCCTGCCCGTAAGGGGAAGGGCGGATGAGCAGTTCTTC	CASSLPVRGRADEQFF
.	TRBV19	TRBJ2-1	TRBD2	TGTGCCAGTAGTATATCTAGCGGGGGGGCCAATGAGCAGTTCTTC	CASSISSGGANEQFF
.	TRBV9	TRBJ1-6	.	TGTGCCAGCAGCTCCACGCTTCAGGATTCACCCCTCCACTTT	CASSSTLQDSPLHF
.	TRBV20-1	TRBJ2-7	.	TGCAGTGCTAGAGATATTAGCGCATCCTACGAGCAGTACTTC	CSARDISASYEQYF
.	TRBV20-1	TRBJ2-3	.	TGCAGTGCCTTCCCCCCAGGGGCAACAACAGATACGCAGTATTTT	CSAFPPGATTDTQYF
.	TRBV3-1	TRBJ1-2	.	TGTGCCAGCAGCACCGAAACCGGGCTCACATATGGCTACACCTTC	CASSTETGLTYGYTF
.	TRBV9	TRBJ2-1	.	TGTGCCAGCAGCAGTGCCAGTTACAATGAGCAGTTCTTC	CASSSASYNEQFF
.	TRBV24-1	TRBJ2-3	.	TGTGCCACCAGTGATCCGTCCGGGGGCGATACGCAGTATTTT	CATSDPSGGDTQYF
.	TRBV19	TRBJ2-7	TRBD1	TGTGCCAGTAGTATCCTGACAGGGGAGATCTACGAGCAGTACTTC	CASSILTGEIYEQYF
.	TRBV5-1	TRBJ2-1	.	TGCGCCAGCATCGGGACACCCGATTACAATGAGCAGTTCTTC	CASIGTPDYNEQFF
.	TRBV13	TRBJ2-5	.	TGTGCCAGCAGATTCGAAGGGCAAGAGACCCAGTACTTC	CASRFEGQETQYF
.	TRBV5-4	TRBJ2-2	TRBD1	TGTGCCAGCAGCTTGCTACAGGGGGGCACCGGGGAGCTGTTTTTT	CASSLLQGGTGELFF